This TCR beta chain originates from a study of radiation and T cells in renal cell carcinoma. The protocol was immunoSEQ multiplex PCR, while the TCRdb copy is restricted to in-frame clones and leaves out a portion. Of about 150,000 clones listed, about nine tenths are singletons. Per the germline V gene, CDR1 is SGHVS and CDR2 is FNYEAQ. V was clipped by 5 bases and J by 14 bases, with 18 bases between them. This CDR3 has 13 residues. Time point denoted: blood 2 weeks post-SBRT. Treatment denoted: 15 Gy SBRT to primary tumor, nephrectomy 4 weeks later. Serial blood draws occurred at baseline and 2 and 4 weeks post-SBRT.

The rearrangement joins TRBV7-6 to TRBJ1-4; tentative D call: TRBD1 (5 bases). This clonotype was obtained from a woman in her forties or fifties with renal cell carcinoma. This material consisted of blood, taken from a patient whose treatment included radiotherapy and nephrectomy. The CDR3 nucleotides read TGTGCCAGCAGCCCCGCCGCAGGGTTTGGGCTGTTTTTT. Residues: CASSPAAGFGLFF. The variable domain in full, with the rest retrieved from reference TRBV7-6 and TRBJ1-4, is GAGVSQSPRYKVTKRGQDVALRCDPISGHVSLYWYRQALGQGPEFLTYFNYEAQQDKSGLPNDRFSAERPEGSISTLTIQRTEQRDSAMYRCASSPAAGFGLFFGSGTQLSVL.